This T cell receptor (beta chain) was identified during a study of graft-versus-host responses after intestinal transplantation. Concerning this clone: The antigen is not known.

Points from the study as a whole: Recipient bone marrow held GvH clones, some seen earlier in ileum or blood. High graft-versus-host to host-versus-graft T cell clonal ratios marked allografts of patients with graft-donor macrochimerism.

The length of the CDR3 is 15 residues. Germline CDR1 is SGHKS and CDR2 is YYEKEE (reference sequence). V gave up 0 bases and J gave up 2 bases, with 9 bases separating them. The assay was immunoSEQ multiplex PCR, and TCRdb's table has in-frame clones only and misses some. This sample has approximately 130,000 clones; more than 80% occur once, and the top ten carry roughly 0.15%. This chain joins TRBV5-5 and TRBJ1-5; weak D call: TRBD1 (5 bases). This specimen was unstimulated CD4+ T cells sorted from spleen or lymph node cells, taken before intestinal transplant. This clonotype was sampled from a human donor who received an intestinal transplant. DNA of the CDR3: TGTGCCAGCAGCTTGGGGGGGTATGGCAATCAGCCCCAGCATTTT. Amino acids: CASSLGGYGNQPQHF.